The 18 T cell receptor beta chains below come from one sample, sequenced in a study of blood T cell repertoires in COVID-19. Clones were sequenced by immunoSEQ multiplex PCR, and TCRdb holds only the in-frame ones, with some missing. The sample has around 100,000 clones; about 87% are singletons. Material for sequencing was peripheral blood. The receptors shown here come from a human donor in a cohort sampled during active COVID-19.

This clone was found once. V gene TRBV30 combines with J gene TRBJ2-5; tentatively, D is TRBD2 (5 bases). Germline V gives CDR1 GTSNPN, CDR2 SVGIG (reference sequence). This CDR3 comprises 13 residues. The V gene lost 5 bases and the J gene lost 5 bases, with 15 bases spanning the gap. CDR3 bases: TGTGCCTGGGACAACGCAAGCGGCGAGACCCAGTACTTC. It yields the protein CAWDNASGETQYF.

The CDR3 DNA sequence: TGTGCCAGTACTGACAGGGATCCCACCGGGGAGCTGTTTTTT. This gives the protein CASTDRDPTGELFF. The gene calls are TRBV19 and TRBJ2-2; 7 positions match TRBD1. CDR1 is LNHDA and CDR2 is SQIVND in the germline V gene (reference sequence). This CDR3 region has 14 residues. The ends lost 7 bases at V and 4 bases at J; junction bases unmatched: 6.

V gene TRBV7-3 combines with J gene TRBJ2-1; D gene unclear. The germline gives CDR1 SGHTA, CDR2 FQGTGA. This CDR3 has 16 residues. Trimming took off 2 bases at V and 6 bases at J, with 17 bases between the two ends. In DNA, the CDR3 is TGTGCCAGCAGCTTAGGAAGCCGGAATTCGGGCAATGAGCAGTTCTTC. Protein product: CASSLGSRNSGNEQFF.

The chain carries TRBV6-5 and TRBJ1-6; a weak D match, TRBD1 (6 bases). The CDR3 is 14 residues long. In germline, CDR1 is MNHEY, CDR2 SVGAGI. V shed 5 bases and J shed 7 bases, with 12 bases lying between them. The CDR3 spells CASSITGKNSPLHF. The CDR3 coding sequence is TGTGCCAGCAGTATCACAGGGAAGAATTCACCCCTCCACTTT.

V usage is TRBV14 and J usage is TRBJ1-3, with D unresolved. The CDR3 length is 15 residues. The V gene's germline CDR1 is SGHDN and CDR2 FVKESK. V lost 1 base, J lost 2 bases, and 9 bases lay in between. This chain's CDR3 is CASSQAAGPGNTIYF. The CDR3 region has the DNA TGTGCCAGCAGCCAAGCAGCGGGTCCTGGAAACACCATATATTTT. The whole variable domain, filled in from reference TRBV14 and TRBJ1-3, reads EAGVTQFPSHSVIEKGQTVTLRCDPISGHDNLYWYRRVMGKEIKFLLHFVKESKQDESGMPNNRFLAERTGGTYSTLKVQPAELEDSGVYFCASSQAAGPGNTIYFGEGSWLTVV.

The chain combines TRBV25-1 with TRBJ2-2; a possible D gene is TRBD1 (5 bases). The CDR3 has 18 amino acids. Deletions cut 6 bases from V and 0 bases from J, with 20 bases between. From germline, CDR1 is MGHDK and CDR2 SYGVNS. The CDR3 bases are TGTGCCAGCAGCACGACCACGAAGGGGATGGCGAACACCGGGGAGCTGTTTTTT. This sequence encodes CASSTTTKGMANTGELFF.

This CDR3 reads CAWSVQNTGELFF. CDR3 bases: TGTGCCTGGAGTGTACAGAACACCGGGGAGCTGTTTTTT. This chain joins TRBV30 and TRBJ2-2; unclear D gene. The germline V and J ends were trimmed by 0 bases and 1 base, with 3 bases remaining between them. Germline V gives CDR1 GTSNPN, CDR2 SVGIG (reference sequence). This CDR3 is 13 amino acids long.

The rearrangement joins TRBV9 to TRBJ2-1; D is perhaps TRBD2 (5 bases). The CDR3 extends over 13 amino acids. Germline assignment: CDR1 SGDLS and CDR2 YYNGEE. Trimming took off 0 bases at V and 8 bases at J, with 9 bases between the two ends. In DNA form, the CDR3 reads TGTGCCAGCAGCGTAGTTGAGGGCTATGAGCAGTTCTTC. Its protein product is CASSVVEGYEQFF.

A few counts support this clone. The chain recombines TRBV4-3 with TRBJ1-1; 9 nucleotides match TRBD1. J gave up 4 bases and V 1 base, and 7 bases lay outside the gene matches. The CDR3 loop spans 16 amino acids. Germline V gene lookup returns CDR1 LGHNA and CDR2 YSLEER. CDR3 DNA sequence: TGCGCCAGCAGCCAAGCTCAAACAGGGGGCGTCACTGAAGCTTTCTTT. Its translation: CASSQAQTGGVTEAFF.

This chain uses TRBV10-3 with TRBJ1-5, with 11 bases lining up with TRBD1. CDR1 is ENHRY and CDR2 is SYGVKD in the germline V gene. Unmatched junction bases numbered 2, after V lost 3 bases and J lost 1 base. The CDR3 has 16 amino acids. The CDR3 DNA follows: TGTGCCATCAGTGATGGGACAGGGGGAAGCAATCAGCCCCAGCATTTT. Its protein is CAISDGTGGSNQPQHF.

This sequence joins TRBV29-1 and TRBJ2-1; D possibly corresponds to TRBD1 (6 bases). Trimming removed 3 bases at V and 5 bases at J, with 11 bases between. Germline CDR1 and CDR2: SQVTM and ANQGSEA. The CDR3 has 13 amino acids. CDR3 region: CSVEGAADNEQFF. The CDR3 DNA reads TGCAGCGTTGAGGGGGCGGCGGACAATGAGCAGTTCTTC.

The rearrangement links TRBV5-5 to TRBJ2-7, with TRBD1 identical over 7 bases. Germline assignment: CDR1 SGHKS and CDR2 YYEKEE (reference sequence). After removal of 0 bases from V and 0 bases from J, the junction contained 3 bases not matched to a gene. CDR3 length: 15 residues. CDR3 coding DNA: TGTGCCAGCAGCTTGGGACAGGGCCTCTCCTACGAGCAGTACTTC. As protein: CASSLGQGLSYEQYF.

The V gene is TRBV20-1, the J gene TRBJ1-1; D might be TRBD1 (6 bases). Per germline, CDR1 DFQATT and CDR2 SNEGSKA (reference sequence). V lost 5 bases to trimming and J lost 7 bases, with 11 bases between them. This CDR3 has 11 residues. CDR3 coding DNA: TGCAGTGCTTACAGGGCCGTTGAAGCTTTCTTT. It translates to CSAYRAVEAFF.

The genes are TRBV15 and TRBJ2-3; 8 positions agree with TRBD1. This CDR3 is 17 amino acids long. Germline V gives CDR1 LNHNV, CDR2 YYDKDF (reference sequence). V shed 4 bases and J 3 bases; nucleotides not matched to a gene: 12. This chain's CDR3 is CATSTSRLGQATDTQYF. CDR3 sequence (DNA): TGTGCCACCAGCACTTCCCGTTTGGGACAGGCGACAGATACGCAGTATTTT.

This clone has a single count. The chain joins TRBV5-6 to TRBJ1-1; 9 nucleotides agree with TRBD1. Germline V gives CDR1 SGHDT, CDR2 YYEEEE. The CDR3 is 14 amino acids. V was pared by 0 bases and J by 10 bases, with 7 bases of the junction left unmatched. The DNA for the CDR3 is TGTGCCAGCAGCTTGGGTTTGTTGGACAGGGGAGCTTTCTTT. Protein product: CASSLGLLDRGAFF. The full variable domain, in which reference TRBV5-6 and TRBJ1-1 provide the parts outside the CDR3, is DAGVTQSPTHLIKTRGQQVTLRCSPKSGHDTVSWYQQALGQGPQFIFQYYEEEERQRGNFPDRFSGHQFPNYSSELNVNALLLGDSALYLCASSLGLLDRGAFFGQGTRLTVV.

The genes are TRBV7-4 and TRBJ2-2; 8 bases match TRBD2. With 7 bases clipped from V and 3 bases from J, the junction kept 13 bases outside the gene matches. The germline V gene has CDR1 SGHVT and CDR2 SQSDAQ. There are 17 residues in the CDR3. CDR3 sequence (DNA): TGTGCCAGCAACACCTTCGGCGGGGGGCCCGACACCGGGGAGCTGTTTTTT. Its translation is CASNTFGGGPDTGELFF.

The CDR3 bases are TGTGCCTGGGGGGGCGTTAACTATGGCTACACCTTC. It encodes CAWGGVNYGYTF. V and J are TRBV30 and TRBJ1-2, with D perhaps TRBD1 (6 bases). V dropped 5 bases and J dropped 1 base, with 8 bases sitting between them. The CDR3 consists of 12 residues. Germline lookup yields CDR1 GTSNPN and CDR2 SVGIG (reference sequence). The variable domain in full, with the rest retrieved from reference TRBV30 and TRBJ1-2, is SQTIHQWPATLVQPVGSPLSLECTVEGTSNPNLYWYRQAAGRGLQLLFYSVGIGQISSEVPQNLSASRPQDRQFILSSKKLLLSDSGFYLCAWGGVNYGYTFGSGTRLTVV.

The J gene is TRBJ2-7, the V gene TRBV11-2; D might be TRBD1 (5 bases). The V gene's germline CDR1 is SGHAT and CDR2 FQNNGV. The length of the CDR3 is 15 residues. V lost 2 bases to trimming and J lost 2 bases, with 13 bases between them. The CDR3 coding sequence is TGTGCCAGCAGCTTACAGGCCTTCAGGGCCTACGAGCAGTACTTC. Translating gives CASSLQAFRAYEQYF.